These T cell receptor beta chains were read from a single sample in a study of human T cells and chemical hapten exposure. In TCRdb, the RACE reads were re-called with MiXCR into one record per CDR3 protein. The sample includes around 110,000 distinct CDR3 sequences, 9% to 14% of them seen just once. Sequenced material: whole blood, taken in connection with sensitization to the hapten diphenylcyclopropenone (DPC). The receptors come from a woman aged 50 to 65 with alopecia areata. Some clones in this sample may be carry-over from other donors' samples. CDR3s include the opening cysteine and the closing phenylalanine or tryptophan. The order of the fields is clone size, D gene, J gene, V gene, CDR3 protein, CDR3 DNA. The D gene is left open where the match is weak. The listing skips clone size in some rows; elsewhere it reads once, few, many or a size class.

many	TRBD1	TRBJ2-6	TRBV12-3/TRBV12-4	CASSHRGPGANVLTF	TGTGCCAGCAGCCACAGGGGCCCCGGGGCCAACGTCCTGACTTTC
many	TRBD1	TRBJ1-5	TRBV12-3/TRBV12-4	CASSFTGERQPQHF	TGTGCCAGCAGTTTCACAGGGGAACGTCAGCCCCAGCATTTT
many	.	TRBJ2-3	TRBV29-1	CSVAPDPDTQYF	TGCAGCGTTGCTCCGGACCCAGATACGCAGTATTTT
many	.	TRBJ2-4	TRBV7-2	CASSFAGENIQYF	TGTGCCAGCAGCTTCGCAGGGGAAAACATTCAGTACTTC
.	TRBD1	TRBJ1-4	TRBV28	CASSPGGGEKLFF	TGTGCCAGCAGTCCAGGGGGTGGCGAAAAACTGTTTTTT
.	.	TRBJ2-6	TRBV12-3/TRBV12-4	CASSSSGAANVLTF	TGTGCCAGCAGTTCGAGTGGGGCGGCCAACGTCCTGACTTTC
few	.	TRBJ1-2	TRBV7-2	CASSLTRELNYGYTF	TGTGCCAGCAGTTTGACCAGAGAACTGAACTATGGCTACACCTTC
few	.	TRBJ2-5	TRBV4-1	CASSQDRTTQYF	TGCGCCAGCAGCCAAGATCGGACGACTCAGTACTTC
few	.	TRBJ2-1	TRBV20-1	CSAVKRALYNEQFF	TGCAGTGCTGTAAAGCGGGCCCTCTACAATGAGCAGTTCTTC
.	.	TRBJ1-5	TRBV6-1	CASSEFGGQHQPQHF	TGTGCCAGCAGTGAATTCGGGGGACAACATCAGCCCCAGCATTTT
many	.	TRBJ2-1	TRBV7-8	CASSTIRGNPFSNEQFF	TGTGCCAGCAGCACCATTCGCGGGAACCCATTCTCCAATGAGCAGTTCTTC
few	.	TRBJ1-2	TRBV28	CASSEWAKYGYTF	TGTGCCAGCAGTGAGTGGGCCAAATATGGCTACACCTTC
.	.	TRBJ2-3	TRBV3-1	CASSQAGGEDTQYF	TGTGCCAGCAGCCAAGCCGGGGGAGAGGATACGCAGTATTTT
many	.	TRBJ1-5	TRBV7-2	CASSYIQGWNQPQHF	TGTGCCAGCAGCTATATACAGGGTTGGAATCAGCCCCAGCATTTT
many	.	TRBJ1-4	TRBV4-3	CASSQEVVAGLRNEKLFF	TGCGCCAGCAGCCAAGAGGTGGTAGCAGGGCTGAGGAATGAAAAACTGTTTTTT
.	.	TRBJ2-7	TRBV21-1	CASKFRVPSYEQYF	TGTGCCAGCAAATTCAGGGTCCCTTCCTACGAGCAGTACTTC
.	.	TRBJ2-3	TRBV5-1	CASSLEGQGWTDTQYF	TGCGCCAGCAGCTTGGAGGGCCAGGGTTGGACAGATACGCAGTATTTT
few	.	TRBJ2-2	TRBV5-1	CASSGEYTGELFF	TGCGCCAGCAGCGGGGAGTACACCGGGGAGCTGTTTTTT
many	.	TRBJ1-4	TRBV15	CATSRDRARRANEKLFF	TGTGCCACCAGCAGAGATAGAGCTAGGCGGGCAAATGAAAAACTGTTTTTT
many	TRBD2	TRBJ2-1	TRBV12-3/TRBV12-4	CASSYAGTTDNEQFF	TGTGCCAGCAGTTACGCCGGGACTACCGACAATGAGCAGTTCTTC